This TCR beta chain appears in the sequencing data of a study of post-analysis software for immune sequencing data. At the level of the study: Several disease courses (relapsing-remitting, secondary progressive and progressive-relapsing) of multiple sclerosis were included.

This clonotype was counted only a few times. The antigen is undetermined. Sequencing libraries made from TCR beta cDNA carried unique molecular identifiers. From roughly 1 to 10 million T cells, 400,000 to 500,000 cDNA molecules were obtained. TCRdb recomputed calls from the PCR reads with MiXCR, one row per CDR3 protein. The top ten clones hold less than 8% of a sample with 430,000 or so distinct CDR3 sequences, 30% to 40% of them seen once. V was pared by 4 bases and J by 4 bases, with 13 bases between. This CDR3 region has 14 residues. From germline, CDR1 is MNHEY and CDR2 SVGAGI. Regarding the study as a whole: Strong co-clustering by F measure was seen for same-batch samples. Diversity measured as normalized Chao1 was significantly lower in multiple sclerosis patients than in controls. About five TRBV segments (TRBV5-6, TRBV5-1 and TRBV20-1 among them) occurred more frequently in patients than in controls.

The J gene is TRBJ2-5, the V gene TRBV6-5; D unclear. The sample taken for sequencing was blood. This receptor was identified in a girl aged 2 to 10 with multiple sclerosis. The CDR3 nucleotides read TGTGCCAGCAGTTTGGTTTCCCTTAGAGAGACCCAGTACTTC. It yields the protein CASSLVSLRETQYF.